The T cell receptor (beta chain) described here comes from a study of control samples from healthy donors and cancer patients. This clone was seen a single time. Libraries were prepared by immunoSEQ multiplex PCR; TCRdb keeps only in-frame clonotypes and omits some of them. The sample carries 150,000 to 200,000 clones, about 92% recorded once. The TCR originated in a man aged 30-40 years in good health. What was sequenced was blood.

In DNA, the CDR3 is TGTGCCAGCACAGCGAACACTGAAGCTTTCTTT. The encoded protein is CASTANTEAFF. The rearrangement links TRBV2 to TRBJ1-1; no firm D call. Germline V gene data show CDR1 as SNHLY and CDR2 as FYNNEI. Deletions cut 7 bases from V and 1 base from J, with 4 bases between. This CDR3 has 11 amino acids.